This T cell receptor (beta chain) was retrieved from a study of T cell responses to AZD1222 COVID-19 vaccine. Study results and caveats: Baseline seropositivity occurred in only six AZD1222 recipients.

This CDR3 region has 19 residues. V lost 4 bases and J lost 2; bases outside the gene matches: 13. Germline assignment: CDR1 SGHDT and CDR2 YYEEEE. The assay was immunoSEQ multiplex PCR, and TCRdb's table has in-frame clones only and misses some. The sample has around 130,000 clones; about nine tenths are singletons. A word on this clone: Its antigen remains unidentified.

The gene calls are TRBV5-6 and TRBJ2-6, with TRBD1 matching over 9 bases. The sample here was peripheral blood, taken 28 days after the second AZD1222 dose. The receptor was derived from an adult who received the AZD1222 COVID-19 vaccine. CDR3 loop: CASSVRRDRVLTGANVLTF. CDR3 bases: TGTGCCAGCAGCGTTCGCCGGGACAGGGTTCTAACTGGGGCCAACGTCCTGACTTTC.